This T cell receptor beta chain emerged from a study of vaccination and CD4 T cells after COVID-19 (dated by TCRdb to the early 2020s). Background for the entire study: Convalescent patients had a positive SARS-CoV-2 result on nasal swab PCR, and of these patients, several had mild disease and one had severe disease. The convalescent cohort included six males and four females, with two Hispanic individuals, seven Caucasians, two Asians and one multiracial person. Participants got two doses of the Pfizer-BioNTech BNT162b2 vaccine (n=8) or two doses of the Moderna mRNA-1273 vaccine (n=2). Post-COVID blood samples were collected from convalescent patients a median of approximately 93 days after diagnosis, with a range of roughly 35 to 161 days. Post-vaccine blood samples were taken a median of around 70 days after the second vaccine dose, with a range of about 13 to 241 days. In over 8 COVID-19 convalescent patients and a handful of infection-naive healthy vaccine recipients, researchers compared the spike-specific CD4+ TCR repertoire from before mRNA vaccination with the repertoire from after. General study outcomes and caveats: The median number of SARS-CoV-2-reactive clonotypes rose from under 25 after infection to a few dozen after vaccination, but the change was not significant. Of the vaccine-specific clones found in convalescent patients, nearly all (304 of 307) were mono-reactive for SARS-CoV-2 spike instead of being cross-reactive with common cold coronaviruses. Relatively few convalescent patients were included in the study, and early timepoints after natural infection were not analyzed. Among the post-vaccine SARS-CoV-2-reactive clones in convalescent patients, a median approximately 90% showed up only after vaccination, which suggests vaccine-specific priming.

V loses 1 base at its end and J loses 15 bases; junction bases beyond the gene matches: 13. The germline V gene (reference sequence) provides CDR1 DFQATT and CDR2 SNEGSKA. Measured from the cysteine to the phenylalanine, the CDR3 is 13 residues long. Here the CDR3 DNA is all that survives: 39 bases in frame from base 1. As for this clonotype: Its antigen is currently not known. No much larger clonotype is one base removed from it; base qualities were not supplied.

The positive SARS-CoV-2 PCR tests of the convalescent patients were dated from March to December 2020, before the Alpha, Beta and Delta variants emerged in the United States. Ficoll-Paque Plus gradient centrifugation was used to isolate PBMCs from whole blood, and the isolated PBMCs were then either used fresh or cryopreserved at -140C. Library creation used PCR. The run used an Illumina iSeq 100. The original methods were these. Non-productive sequences were removed, and CDR3s not starting with C, not ending with F or W, or shorter than 7 amino acids were discarded. Using R version 3.6.1, CDR3 homology was evaluated through Levenshtein distances (stringdist) along with unrooted phylogenetic trees (ape). TCRdb reprocessing: public reads trimmed at Q25 with fastp, clones called with MiXCR, in-frame beta chains kept. Rows with a matching CDR3 protein are joined into one entry that keeps the most common DNA and genes. None of the V and J calls come from the authors' own analysis; TCRdb made them. The sample data list approximately 20,000 distinct CDR3 sequences, and approximately 60% of these were observed just once. 0.95% to 1.3% of the sample lies in the top ten.

The input for sequencing was CD4+ T cells from blood, taken after SARS-CoV-2 vaccination. The TCR originated in a human donor who had recovered from COVID-19. The chain uses TRBV20-1 and TRBJ2-3; 7 central nucleotides agree with TRBD1. CDR3 protein: CSARVPTGQNLYF. The sequenced DNA: TGCAGTGCTAGAGTTCCTACGGGACAGAATTTATATTTT.